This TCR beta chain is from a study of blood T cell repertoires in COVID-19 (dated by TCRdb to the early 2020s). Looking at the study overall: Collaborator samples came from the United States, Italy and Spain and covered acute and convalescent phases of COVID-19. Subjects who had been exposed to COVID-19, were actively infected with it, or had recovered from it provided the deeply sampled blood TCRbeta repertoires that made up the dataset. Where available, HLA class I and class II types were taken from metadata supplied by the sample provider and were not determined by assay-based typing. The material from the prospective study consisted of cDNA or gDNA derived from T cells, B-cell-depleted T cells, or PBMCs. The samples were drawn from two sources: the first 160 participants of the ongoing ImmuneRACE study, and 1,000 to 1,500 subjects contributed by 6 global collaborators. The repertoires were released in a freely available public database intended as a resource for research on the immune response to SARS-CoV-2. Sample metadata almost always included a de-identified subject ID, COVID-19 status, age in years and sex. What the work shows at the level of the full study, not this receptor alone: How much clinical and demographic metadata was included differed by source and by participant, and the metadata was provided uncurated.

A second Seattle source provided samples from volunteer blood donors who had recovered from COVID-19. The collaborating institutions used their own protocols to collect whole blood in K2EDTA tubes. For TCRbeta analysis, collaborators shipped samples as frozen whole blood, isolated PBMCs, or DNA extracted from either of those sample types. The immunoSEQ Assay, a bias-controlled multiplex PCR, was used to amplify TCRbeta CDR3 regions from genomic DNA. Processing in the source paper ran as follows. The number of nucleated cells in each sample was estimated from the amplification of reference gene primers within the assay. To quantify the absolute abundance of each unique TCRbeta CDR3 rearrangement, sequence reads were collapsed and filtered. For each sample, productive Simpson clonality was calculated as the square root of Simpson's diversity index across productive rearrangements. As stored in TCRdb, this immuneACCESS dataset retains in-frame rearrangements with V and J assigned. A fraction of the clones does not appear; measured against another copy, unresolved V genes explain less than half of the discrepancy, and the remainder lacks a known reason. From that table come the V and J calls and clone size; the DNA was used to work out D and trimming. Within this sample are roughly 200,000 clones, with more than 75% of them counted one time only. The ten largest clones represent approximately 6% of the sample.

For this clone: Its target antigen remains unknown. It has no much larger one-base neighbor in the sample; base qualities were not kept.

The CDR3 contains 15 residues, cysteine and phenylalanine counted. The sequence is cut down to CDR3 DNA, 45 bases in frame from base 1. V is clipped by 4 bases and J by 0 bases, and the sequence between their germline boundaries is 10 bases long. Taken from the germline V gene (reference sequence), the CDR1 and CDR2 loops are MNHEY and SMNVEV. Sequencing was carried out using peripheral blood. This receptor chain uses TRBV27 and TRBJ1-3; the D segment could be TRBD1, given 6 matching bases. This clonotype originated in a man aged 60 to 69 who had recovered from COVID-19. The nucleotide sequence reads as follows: TGTGCCAGCAGTTCGGACAGCCCCTCTGGAAACACCATATATTTT. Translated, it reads CASSSDSPSGNTIYF.